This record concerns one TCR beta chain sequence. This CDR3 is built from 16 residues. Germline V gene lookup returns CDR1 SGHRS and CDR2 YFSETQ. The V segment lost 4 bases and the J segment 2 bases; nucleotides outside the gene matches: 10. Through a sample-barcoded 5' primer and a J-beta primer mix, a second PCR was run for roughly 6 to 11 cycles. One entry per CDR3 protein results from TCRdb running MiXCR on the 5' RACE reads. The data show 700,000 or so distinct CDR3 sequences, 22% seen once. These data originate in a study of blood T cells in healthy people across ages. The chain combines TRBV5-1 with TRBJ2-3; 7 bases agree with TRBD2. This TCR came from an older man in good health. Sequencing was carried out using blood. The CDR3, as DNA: TGCGCCAGCAGCCCCATGGGGGAGGGCCTCACAGATACGCAGTATTTT. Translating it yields CASSPMGEGLTDTQYF.